This T cell receptor beta chain was sequenced in a study of blood T cell repertoires in COVID-19. In the study overall: COVID-19 samples from acute and convalescent phases originated in the United States, Italy and Spain. From T cells, B-cell-depleted T cells, or PBMCs came the material, which was cDNA or gDNA.

CDR3 size: 14 residues. Germline V lookup: CDR1 LNHDA, CDR2 SQIVND (reference sequence). V shed 1 base and J 3 bases; nucleotides not matched to a gene: 1. Source study methods: Using reference gene primer amplification, nucleated cell counts were estimated. Only in-frame clones appear in the TCRdb table, and some are missing; sequencing was by immunoSEQ multiplex PCR. That table furnishes V, J and clone size, whereas the DNA furnished D and trimming. The data contain roughly 55,000 clones, over 70% of them singletons. The sequence derives from a human donor with active or convalescent COVID-19. The donor label of this sample is uncertain. The sequenced sample consisted of peripheral blood. The chain recombines TRBV19 with TRBJ1-2, with TRBD1 matching 8 bases. The CDR3 bases are TGTGCCAGTAGTATAGGCAGGGGGCACTATGGCTACACCTTC. This translates into CASSIGRGHYGYTF.